The 5 T cell receptor beta chains in this list originate from one sample, sequenced in a study of T cells in Graves' hyperthyroidism and ophthalmopathy. Researchers amplified the TCR beta CDR3 regions from RNA transcripts. In the first-round RT-PCR of the TCR CDR3, the HTBI primer set was used. TCRdb re-derived calls from the multiplex PCR reads in MiXCR, one entry per CDR3 protein. The repertoire holds under 800,000 distinct CDR3 sequences, around 15% seen once, with 10% in the top ten. Sequencing was done on a sample of blood. Receptor source: a woman younger than 35 with Graves' hyperthyroidism.

This clonotype appeared a few times. The chain uses TRBV28 and TRBJ2-7; D is undetermined. CDR3 length equals 12 residues. From germline, CDR1 is MDHEN and CDR2 SYDVKM. Trimming pared 8 bases from V and 0 bases from J, leaving 8 bases between. The CDR3 nucleotides are TGTGCCAGCGGGGTAAACTCCTACGAGCAGTACTTC. It translates to CASGVNSYEQYF.

This clonotype has a count of ten or more. V gene TRBV28 combines with J gene TRBJ2-5; possibly TRBD1 for D (5 bases). Deletions cut 5 bases from V and 7 bases from J, with 11 bases between. Germline-derived CDR1 and CDR2 are MDHEN and SYDVKM. CDR3 length equals 12 residues. CDR3 loop: CASSPYTGTQYF. The CDR3 DNA sequence: TGTGCCAGCAGTCCTTACACAGGGACCCAGTACTTC.

The sample holds many counts of this clonotype. The rearrangement links TRBV7-2 to TRBJ2-3; D remains ambiguous. Between the trimmed V and J ends, which lost 1 base and 2 bases, there was a span of 13 bases. CDR1 and CDR2 from the germline V gene are SGHTA and FQGNSA. The CDR3 length is 16 residues. The CDR3 spells CASSLGPATYTDTQYF. The CDR3 DNA reads as TGTGCCAGCAGCTTAGGTCCGGCAACTTACACAGATACGCAGTATTTT.

This clonotype occurred once. The V call is TRBV2, the J call TRBJ1-1; D call uncertain. Germline V gene data show CDR1 as SNHLY and CDR2 as FYNNEI. The CDR3 has 12 residues. Trimming stripped 10 bases from V and 0 bases from J, with 9 bases between. CDR3 in amino acids: CAIGLMNTEAFF. DNA of the CDR3: TGTGCCATCGGACTGATGAACACTGAAGCTTTCTTT.

This clonotype was seen more than once but under ten times. The chain uses TRBV12-3 or TRBV12-4 and TRBJ1-1; no clear D gene. Trimming removed 5 bases from V and 10 bases from J, with 17 bases in between. The CDR3 extends over 13 amino acids. The CDR3 DNA sequence: TGTGCCAGCAGTCCAAATGTTCCTGAGGGAGCTTTCTTT. Protein sequence: CASSPNVPEGAFF.